This T cell receptor (beta chain) is from a study of OX40 agonist ivuxolimab in advanced cancers. Study-wide points: The average count of expanded clones was higher among CD8+ T cells than among CD4+.

A word on this clone: Its specificity is unknown.

The germline CDR1 and CDR2 sequences are SEHNR and FQNEAQ (reference sequence). Trimming left V 8 bases short and J 0 bases short, with 12 bases between. The CDR3 length is 14 residues. Produced via immunoSEQ multiplex PCR; TCRdb's table is partial and in-frame only. This sample has roughly 53,000 clones, with roughly 90% found just once. The clonotype comes from an adult with an advanced solid tumor such as melanoma, head and neck, liver or kidney cancer. The specimen comprised CD4+ or CD8+ T cells sorted from blood, sampled in a trial of the OX40 agonist ivuxolimab. V usage is TRBV7-9 and J usage is TRBJ2-3; TRBD2 might be the D (6 bases). CDR3 in DNA: TGTGCCAGCGCGGGGCTGATTAGCACAGATACGCAGTATTTT. This encodes CASAGLISTDTQYF.